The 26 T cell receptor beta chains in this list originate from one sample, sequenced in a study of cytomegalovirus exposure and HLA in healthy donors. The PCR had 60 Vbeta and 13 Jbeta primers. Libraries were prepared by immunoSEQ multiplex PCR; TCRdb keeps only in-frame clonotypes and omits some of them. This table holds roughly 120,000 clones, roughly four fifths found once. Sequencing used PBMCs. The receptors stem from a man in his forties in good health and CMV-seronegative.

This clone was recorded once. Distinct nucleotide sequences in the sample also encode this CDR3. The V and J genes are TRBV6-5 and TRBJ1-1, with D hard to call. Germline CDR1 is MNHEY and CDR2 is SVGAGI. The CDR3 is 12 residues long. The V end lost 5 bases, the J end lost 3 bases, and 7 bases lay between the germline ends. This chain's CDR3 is CASSPGYTEAFF. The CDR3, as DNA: TGTGCCAGCAGTCCCGGTTACACTGAAGCTTTCTTT.

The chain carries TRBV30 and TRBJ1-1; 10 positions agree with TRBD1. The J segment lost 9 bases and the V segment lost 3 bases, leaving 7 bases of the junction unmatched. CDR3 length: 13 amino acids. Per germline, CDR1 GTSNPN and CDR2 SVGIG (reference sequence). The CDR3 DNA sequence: TGTGCCTGGAGACCAGGACAGGGGGGGAAAGCTTTCTTT. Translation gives CAWRPGQGGKAFF.

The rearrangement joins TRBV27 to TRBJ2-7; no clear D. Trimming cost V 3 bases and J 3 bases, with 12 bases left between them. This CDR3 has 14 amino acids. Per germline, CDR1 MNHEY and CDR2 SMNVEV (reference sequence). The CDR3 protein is CASSLRPNLYEQYF. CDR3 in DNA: TGTGCCAGCAGTTTGAGGCCCAATCTCTACGAGCAGTACTTC.

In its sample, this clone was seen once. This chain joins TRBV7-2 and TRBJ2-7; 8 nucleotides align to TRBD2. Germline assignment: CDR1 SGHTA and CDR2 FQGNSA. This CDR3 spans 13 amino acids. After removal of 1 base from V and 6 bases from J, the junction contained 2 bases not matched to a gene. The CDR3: CASSLGGRPEQYF. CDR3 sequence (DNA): TGTGCCAGCAGCTTAGGCGGGAGGCCCGAGCAGTACTTC.

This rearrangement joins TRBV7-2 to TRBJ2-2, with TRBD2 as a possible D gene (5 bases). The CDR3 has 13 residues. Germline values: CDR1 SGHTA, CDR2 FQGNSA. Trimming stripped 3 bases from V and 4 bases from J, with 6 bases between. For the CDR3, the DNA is TGTGCCAGCAGCTTCAGCGGCACCGGGGAGCTGTTTTTT. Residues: CASSFSGTGELFF.

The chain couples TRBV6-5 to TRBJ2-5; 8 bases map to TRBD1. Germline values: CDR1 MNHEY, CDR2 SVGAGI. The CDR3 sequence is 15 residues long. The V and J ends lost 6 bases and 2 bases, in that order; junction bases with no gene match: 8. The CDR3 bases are TGTGCCAGCAGGCCGCAGGGGGCGCGACAAGAGACCCAGTACTTC. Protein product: CASRPQGARQETQYF.

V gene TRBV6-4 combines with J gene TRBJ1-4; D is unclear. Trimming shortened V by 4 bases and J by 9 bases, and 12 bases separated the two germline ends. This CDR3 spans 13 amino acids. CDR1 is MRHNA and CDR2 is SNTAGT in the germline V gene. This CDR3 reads CASSVEGGKKLFF. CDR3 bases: TGTGCCAGCAGTGTCGAGGGTGGGAAAAAACTGTTTTTT.

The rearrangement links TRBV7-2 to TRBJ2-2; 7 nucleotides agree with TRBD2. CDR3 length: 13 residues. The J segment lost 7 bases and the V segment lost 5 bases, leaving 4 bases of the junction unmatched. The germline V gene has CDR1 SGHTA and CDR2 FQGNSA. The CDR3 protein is CASSGGGNGELFF. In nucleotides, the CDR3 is TGTGCCAGCAGCGGGGGGGGGAACGGGGAGCTGTTTTTT.

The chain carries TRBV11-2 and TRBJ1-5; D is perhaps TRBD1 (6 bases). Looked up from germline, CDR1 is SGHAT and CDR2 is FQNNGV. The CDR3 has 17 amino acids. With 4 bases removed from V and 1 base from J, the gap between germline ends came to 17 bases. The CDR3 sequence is CASSSSNRVESNQPQHF. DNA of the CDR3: TGTGCCAGCAGCTCATCCAACAGGGTTGAGAGCAATCAGCCCCAGCATTTT.

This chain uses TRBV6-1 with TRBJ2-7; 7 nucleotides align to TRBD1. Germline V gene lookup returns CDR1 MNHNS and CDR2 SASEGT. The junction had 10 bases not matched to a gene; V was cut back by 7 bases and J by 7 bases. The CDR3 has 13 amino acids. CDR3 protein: CASTFTGVGEQYF. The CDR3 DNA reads TGTGCCAGCACCTTTACAGGGGTTGGAGAGCAGTACTTC.

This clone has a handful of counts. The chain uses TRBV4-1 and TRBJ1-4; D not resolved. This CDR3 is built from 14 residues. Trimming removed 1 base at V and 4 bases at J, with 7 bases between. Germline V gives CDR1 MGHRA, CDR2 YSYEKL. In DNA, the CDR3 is TGCGCCAGCAGCCAAGTCCACAGTAATGAAAAACTGTTTTTT. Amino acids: CASSQVHSNEKLFF.

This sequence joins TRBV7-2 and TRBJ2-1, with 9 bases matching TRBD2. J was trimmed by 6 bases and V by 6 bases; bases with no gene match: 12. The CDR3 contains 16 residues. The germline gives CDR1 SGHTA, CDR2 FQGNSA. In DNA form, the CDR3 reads TGTGCCAGCAGGCGTGCAGGGACTAGCCTAGGCAATGAGCAGTTCTTC. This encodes CASRRAGTSLGNEQFF.

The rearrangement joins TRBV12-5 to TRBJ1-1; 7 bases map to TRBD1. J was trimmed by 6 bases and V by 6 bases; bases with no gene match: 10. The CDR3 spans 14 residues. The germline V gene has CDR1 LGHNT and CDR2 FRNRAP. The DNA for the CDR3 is TGTGCTAGTGGCACAACAGGGGAGTTAGCTGAAGCTTTCTTT. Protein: CASGTTGELAEAFF.

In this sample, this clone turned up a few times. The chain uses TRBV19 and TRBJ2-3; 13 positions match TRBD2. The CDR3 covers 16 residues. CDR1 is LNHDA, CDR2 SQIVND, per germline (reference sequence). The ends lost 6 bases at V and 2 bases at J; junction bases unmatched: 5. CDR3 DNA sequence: TGTGCCAGTAGGAGGACTAGCGGGGGACTCACAGATACGCAGTATTTT. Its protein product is CASRRTSGGLTDTQYF.

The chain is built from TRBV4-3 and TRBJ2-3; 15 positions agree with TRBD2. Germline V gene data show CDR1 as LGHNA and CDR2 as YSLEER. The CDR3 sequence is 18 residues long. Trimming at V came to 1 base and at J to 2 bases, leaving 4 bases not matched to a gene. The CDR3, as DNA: TGCGCCAGCAGCCAAGCCGGACTAGCGGGAGGGTCCACAGATACGCAGTATTTT. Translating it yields CASSQAGLAGGSTDTQYF.

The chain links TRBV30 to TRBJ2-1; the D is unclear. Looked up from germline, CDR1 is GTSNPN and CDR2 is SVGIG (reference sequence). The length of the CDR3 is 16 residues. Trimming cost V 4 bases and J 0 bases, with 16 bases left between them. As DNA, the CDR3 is TGTGCCTGGATTCCCTCAACCAAGAGCTCCTACAATGAGCAGTTCTTC. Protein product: CAWIPSTKSSYNEQFF.

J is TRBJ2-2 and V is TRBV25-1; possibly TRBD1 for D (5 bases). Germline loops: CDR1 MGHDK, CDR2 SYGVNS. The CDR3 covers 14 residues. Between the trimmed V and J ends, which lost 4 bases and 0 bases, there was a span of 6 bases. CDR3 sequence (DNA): TGTGCCAGCAGTGTAGGGGCGAACACCGGGGAGCTGTTTTTT. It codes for CASSVGANTGELFF.

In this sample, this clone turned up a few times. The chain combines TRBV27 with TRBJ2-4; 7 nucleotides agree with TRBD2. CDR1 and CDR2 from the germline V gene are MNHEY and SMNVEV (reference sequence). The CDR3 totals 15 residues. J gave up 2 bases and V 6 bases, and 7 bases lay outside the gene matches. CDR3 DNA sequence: TGTGCCAGCAGCGGACTAGTCGGCACCAAAAACATTCAGTACTTC. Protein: CASSGLVGTKNIQYF.

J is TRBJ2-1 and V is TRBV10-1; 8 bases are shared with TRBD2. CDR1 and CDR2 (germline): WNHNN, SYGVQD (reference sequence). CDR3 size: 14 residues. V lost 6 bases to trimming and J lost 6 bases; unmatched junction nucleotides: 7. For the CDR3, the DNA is TGCGCCAGCAGCGTGGGACTAGTATCCAATGAGCAGTTCTTC. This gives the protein CASSVGLVSNEQFF.

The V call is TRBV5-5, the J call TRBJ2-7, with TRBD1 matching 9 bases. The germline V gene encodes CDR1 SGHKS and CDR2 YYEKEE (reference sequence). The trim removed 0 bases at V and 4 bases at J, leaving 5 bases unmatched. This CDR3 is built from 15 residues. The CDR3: CASSLGWTGVYEQYF. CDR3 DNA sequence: TGTGCCAGCAGCTTGGGTTGGACAGGGGTTTACGAGCAGTACTTC.

CDR3 loop: CASSLGTGGSYEQYF. CDR3 in DNA: TGTGCCAGCAGTTTAGGTACAGGGGGGTCCTACGAGCAGTACTTC. The J gene is TRBJ2-7, the V gene TRBV27; 8 nucleotides line up with TRBD1. Germline V gene sequence: CDR1 MNHEY, CDR2 SMNVEV (reference sequence). J was trimmed by 1 base and V by 2 bases; bases with no gene match: 4. The CDR3 consists of 15 residues.

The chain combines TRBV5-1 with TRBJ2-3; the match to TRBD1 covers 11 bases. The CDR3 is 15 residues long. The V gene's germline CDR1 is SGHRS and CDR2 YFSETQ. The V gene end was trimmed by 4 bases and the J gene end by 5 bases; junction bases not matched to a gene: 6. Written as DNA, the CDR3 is TGCGCCAGCAGCGTCGGACAGGGGGCGGGAGATACGCAGTATTTT. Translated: CASSVGQGAGDTQYF.

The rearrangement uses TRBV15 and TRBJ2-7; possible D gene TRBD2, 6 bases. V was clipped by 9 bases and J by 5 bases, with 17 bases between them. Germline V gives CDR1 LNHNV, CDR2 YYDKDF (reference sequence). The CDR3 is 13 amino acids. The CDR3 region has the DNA TGTGCCACGGGGGGTATAAGGTCCCACGAGCAGTACTTC. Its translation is CATGGIRSHEQYF.

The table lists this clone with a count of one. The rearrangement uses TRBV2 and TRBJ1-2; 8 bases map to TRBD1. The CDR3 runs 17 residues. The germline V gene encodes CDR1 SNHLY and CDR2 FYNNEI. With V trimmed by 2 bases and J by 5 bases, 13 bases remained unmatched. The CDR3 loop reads CASSERGTGGYSYGYTF. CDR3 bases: TGTGCCAGCAGTGAACGAGGGACAGGAGGCTATTCTTATGGCTACACCTTC.

CDR3 bases: TGTGCCAGCTCGCGACGACAGGACTCTGGGGCCAACGTCCTGACTTTC. Residues: CASSRRQDSGANVLTF. The chain uses TRBV18 and TRBJ2-6, with D possibly being TRBD1 (6 bases). The V end lost 6 bases, the J end lost 0 bases, and 12 bases lay between the germline ends. This CDR3 spans 16 amino acids. Germline CDR1 is KGHSH and CDR2 is LQKENI.

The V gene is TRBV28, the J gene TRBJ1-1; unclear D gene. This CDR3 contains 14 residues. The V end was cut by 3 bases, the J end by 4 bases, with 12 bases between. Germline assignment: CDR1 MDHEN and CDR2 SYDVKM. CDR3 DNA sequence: TGTGCCAGCAGTTTCTTCCGGGGTCGCACTGAAGCTTTCTTT. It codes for CASSFFRGRTEAFF.